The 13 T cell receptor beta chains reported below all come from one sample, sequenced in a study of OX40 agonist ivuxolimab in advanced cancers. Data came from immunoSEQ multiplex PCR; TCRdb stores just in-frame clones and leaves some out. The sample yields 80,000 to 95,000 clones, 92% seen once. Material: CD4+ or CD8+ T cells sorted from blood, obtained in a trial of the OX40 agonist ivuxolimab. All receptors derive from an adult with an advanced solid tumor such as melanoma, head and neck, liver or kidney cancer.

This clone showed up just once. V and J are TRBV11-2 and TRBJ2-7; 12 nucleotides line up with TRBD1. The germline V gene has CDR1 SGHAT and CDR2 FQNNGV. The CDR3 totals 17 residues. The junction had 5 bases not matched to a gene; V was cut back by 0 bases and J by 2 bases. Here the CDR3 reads CASSLDWGQGAAYEQYF. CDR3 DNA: TGTGCCAGCAGCTTAGATTGGGGACAGGGGGCCGCCTACGAGCAGTACTTC.

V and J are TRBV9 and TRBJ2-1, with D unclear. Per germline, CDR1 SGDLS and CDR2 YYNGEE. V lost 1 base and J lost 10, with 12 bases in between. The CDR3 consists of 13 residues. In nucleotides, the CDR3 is TGTGCCAGCAGCGTATACCCTAAGGGAGAGCAGTTCTTC. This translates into CASSVYPKGEQFF.

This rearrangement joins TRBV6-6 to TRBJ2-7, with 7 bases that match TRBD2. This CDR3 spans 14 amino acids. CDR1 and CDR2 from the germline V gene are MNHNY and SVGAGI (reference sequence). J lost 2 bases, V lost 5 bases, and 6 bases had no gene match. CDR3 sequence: CASSKTSVPYEQYF. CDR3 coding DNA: TGTGCCAGCAGTAAAACTAGCGTCCCCTACGAGCAGTACTTC.

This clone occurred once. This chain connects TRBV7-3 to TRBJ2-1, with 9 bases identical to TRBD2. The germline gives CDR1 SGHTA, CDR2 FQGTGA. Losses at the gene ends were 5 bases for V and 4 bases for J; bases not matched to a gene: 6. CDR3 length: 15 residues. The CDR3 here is CASSPRTSDYNEQFF. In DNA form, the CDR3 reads TGTGCCAGCAGCCCAAGGACTAGCGATTACAATGAGCAGTTCTTC.

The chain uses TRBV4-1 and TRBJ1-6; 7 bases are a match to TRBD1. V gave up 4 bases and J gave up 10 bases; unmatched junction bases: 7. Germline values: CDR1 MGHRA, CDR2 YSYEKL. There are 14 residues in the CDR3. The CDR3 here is CASSPSTGWSPLHF. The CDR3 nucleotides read TGCGCCAGCAGCCCTTCGACAGGGTGGTCACCCCTCCACTTT.

CDR3 amino acids: CASSRSGRAGETQYF. DNA of the CDR3: TGTGCCAGCAGCCGTAGCGGGAGGGCCGGAGAGACCCAGTACTTC. The chain is built from TRBV5-8 and TRBJ2-5; 11 bases line up with TRBD2. The J segment lost 4 bases and the V segment lost 4 bases, leaving 6 bases of the junction unmatched. CDR1 is SGHTS, CDR2 YDEGEE, per germline. CDR3 length: 15 residues.

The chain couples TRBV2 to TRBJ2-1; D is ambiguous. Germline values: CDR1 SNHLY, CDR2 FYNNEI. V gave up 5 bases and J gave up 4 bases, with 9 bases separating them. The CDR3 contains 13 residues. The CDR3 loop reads CASSSTDYNEQFF. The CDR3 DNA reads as TGTGCCAGCAGTTCGACCGATTACAATGAGCAGTTCTTC.

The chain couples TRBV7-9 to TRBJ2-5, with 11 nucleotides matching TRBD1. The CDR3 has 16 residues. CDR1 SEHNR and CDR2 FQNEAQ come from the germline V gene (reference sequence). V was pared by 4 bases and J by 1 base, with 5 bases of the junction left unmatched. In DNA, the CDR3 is TGTGCCAGCAGCTGGAGGACAGGGGGCTCCCAAGAGACCCAGTACTTC. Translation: CASSWRTGGSQETQYF.

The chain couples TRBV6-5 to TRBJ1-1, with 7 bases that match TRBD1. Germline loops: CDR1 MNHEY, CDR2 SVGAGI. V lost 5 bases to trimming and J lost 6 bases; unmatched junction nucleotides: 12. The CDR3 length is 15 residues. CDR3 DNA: TGTGCCAGCAGTCCTCCGACAGGGTTCGTCGCTGAAGCTTTCTTT. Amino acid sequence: CASSPPTGFVAEAFF.

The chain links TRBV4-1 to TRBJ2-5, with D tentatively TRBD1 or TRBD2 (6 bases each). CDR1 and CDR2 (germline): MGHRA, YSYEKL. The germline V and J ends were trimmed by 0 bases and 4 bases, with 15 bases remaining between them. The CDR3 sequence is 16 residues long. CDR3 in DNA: TGCGCCAGCAGCCAAGATCGTTTTGGGGGGCCAGAGACCCAGTACTTC. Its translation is CASSQDRFGGPETQYF.

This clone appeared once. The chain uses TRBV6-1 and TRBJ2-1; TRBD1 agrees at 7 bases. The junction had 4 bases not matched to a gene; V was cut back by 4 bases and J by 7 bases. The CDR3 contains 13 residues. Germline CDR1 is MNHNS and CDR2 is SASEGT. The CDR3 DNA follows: TGTGCCAGCAGTGTGACAGGGTTGAATGAGCAGTTCTTC. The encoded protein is CASSVTGLNEQFF.

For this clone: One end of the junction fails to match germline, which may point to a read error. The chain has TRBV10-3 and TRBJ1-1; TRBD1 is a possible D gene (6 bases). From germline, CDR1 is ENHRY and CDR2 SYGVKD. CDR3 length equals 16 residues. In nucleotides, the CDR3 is TGTGCCATCGGTGAGTCGACAGGATTACGGAACACTGAAGCTTTCTTT. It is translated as CAIGESTGLRNTEAFF.

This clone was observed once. Here the CDR3 reads CANPGVREQYF. CDR3 DNA: TGTGCCAACCCTGGGGTCCGGGAGCAGTACTTC. The chain combines TRBV6-5 with TRBJ2-7; D gene ambiguous. Germline CDR1 is MNHEY and CDR2 is SVGAGI. Trimming took off 10 bases at V and 7 bases at J, with 14 bases between the two ends. This CDR3 region has 11 residues.